The entry below gives a single T cell receptor beta chain sequence along with its context. The data originate from a study of blood T cell repertoires in COVID-19. Turning to the study itself: COVID-19 samples, acute and convalescent, were from the United States, Italy and Spain. Sources were T cells, B-cell-depleted T cells, or PBMCs; the material itself was cDNA or gDNA.

CDR3 size: 16 residues. Trimming pared 6 bases from V and 2 bases from J, leaving 17 bases between. Germline lookup yields CDR1 SGHAT and CDR2 FQNNGV. The table came from immunoSEQ multiplex PCR; TCRdb's copy has only in-frame clones and leaves some out. The sample holds 250,000 or so clones; 75% to 90% are singletons and the top ten take 0.94%. The rearrangement joins TRBV11-2 to TRBJ2-1, with D perhaps matching TRBD2 (6 bases). The sequencing sample was made of peripheral blood. The sequence came from a woman between 35 and 50 years old who had recovered from COVID-19. The CDR3 loop is CASRPGGAVPYNEQFF. The CDR3 coding sequence is TGTGCCAGCAGGCCCGGAGGGGCGGTTCCCTACAATGAGCAGTTCTTC.